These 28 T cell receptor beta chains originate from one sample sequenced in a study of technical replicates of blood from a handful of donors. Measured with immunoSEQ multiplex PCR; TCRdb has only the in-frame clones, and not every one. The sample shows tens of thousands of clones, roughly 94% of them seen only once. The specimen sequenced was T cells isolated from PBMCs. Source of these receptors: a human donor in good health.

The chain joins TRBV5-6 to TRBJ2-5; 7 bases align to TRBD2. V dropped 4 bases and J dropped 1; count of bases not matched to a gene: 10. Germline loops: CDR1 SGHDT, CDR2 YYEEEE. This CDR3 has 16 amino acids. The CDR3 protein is CASSPALAVLQETQYF. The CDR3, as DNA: TGTGCCAGCAGCCCAGCCCTAGCGGTCCTCCAAGAGACCCAGTACTTC.

The CDR3 bases are TGTGCCAGCGAGTTGCCGGGGGGTAACTATGGCTACACCTTC. Protein: CASELPGGNYGYTF. The chain has TRBV28 and TRBJ1-2; D perhaps matches TRBD1 (5 bases). The CDR3 runs 14 residues. The germline V gene has CDR1 MDHEN and CDR2 SYDVKM. The germline V and J ends were trimmed by 8 bases and 1 base, with 14 bases remaining between them.

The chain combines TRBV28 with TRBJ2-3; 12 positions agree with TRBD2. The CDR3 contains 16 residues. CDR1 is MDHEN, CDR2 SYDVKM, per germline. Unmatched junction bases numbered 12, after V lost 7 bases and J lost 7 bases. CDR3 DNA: TGTGCCAGCACTAAGAATCTAGCGGGAGGGCAGAATACGCAGTATTTT. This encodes CASTKNLAGGQNTQYF. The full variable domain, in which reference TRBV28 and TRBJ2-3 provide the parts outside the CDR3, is DVKVTQSSRYLVKRTGEKVFLECVQDMDHENMFWYRQDPGLGLRLIYFSYDVKMKEKGDIPEGYSVSREKKERFSLILESASTNQTSMYLCASTKNLAGGQNTQYFGPGTRLTVL.

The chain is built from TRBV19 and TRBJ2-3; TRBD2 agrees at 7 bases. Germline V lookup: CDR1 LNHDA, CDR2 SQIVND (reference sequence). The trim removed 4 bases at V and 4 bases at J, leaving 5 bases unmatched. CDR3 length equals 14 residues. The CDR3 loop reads CASSSGGSADTQYF. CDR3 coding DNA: TGTGCCAGTAGTAGCGGCGGGAGCGCAGATACGCAGTATTTT.

As DNA, the CDR3 is TGTGCCAGCAGTCCGGGGTGGGAGGGCCCCTACAATGAGCAGTTCTTC. It yields the protein CASSPGWEGPYNEQFF. The chain joins TRBV7-9 to TRBJ2-1; 7 bases align to TRBD2. The CDR3 extends over 16 amino acids. Germline values: CDR1 SEHNR, CDR2 FQNEAQ (reference sequence). With 6 bases clipped from V and 2 bases from J, the junction kept 10 bases outside the gene matches.

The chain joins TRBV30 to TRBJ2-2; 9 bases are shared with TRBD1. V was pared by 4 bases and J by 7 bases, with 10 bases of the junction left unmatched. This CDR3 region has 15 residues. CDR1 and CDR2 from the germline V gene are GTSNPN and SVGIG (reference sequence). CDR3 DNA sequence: TGTGCCTGGACCCTTACGACAGGGGGGTTCGGGGAGCTGTTTTTT. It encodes CAWTLTTGGFGELFF.

The CDR3 DNA reads TGTGCCAGCAGCCCCCGGACTGGCTATGAGCAGTTCTTC. It codes for CASSPRTGYEQFF. The genes are TRBV7-2 and TRBJ2-1; weak D call: TRBD2 (5 bases). This CDR3 is 13 amino acids long. V lost 5 bases, J lost 8 bases, and 13 bases lay in between. Germline CDR1 and CDR2: SGHTA and FQGNSA. Using reference TRBV7-2 and TRBJ2-1 for the parts outside the CDR3, the full variable domain is GAGVSQSPSNKVTEKGKDVELRCDPISGHTALYWYRQSLGQGLEFLIYFQGNSAPDKSGLPSDRFSAERTGGSVSTLTIQRTQQEDSAVYLCASSPRTGYEQFFGPGTRLTVL.

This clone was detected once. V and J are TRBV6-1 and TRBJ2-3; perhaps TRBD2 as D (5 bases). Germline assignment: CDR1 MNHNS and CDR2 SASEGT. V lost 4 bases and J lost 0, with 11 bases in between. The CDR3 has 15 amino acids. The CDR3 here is CASSAPAASTDTQYF. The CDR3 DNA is TGTGCCAGCAGTGCCCCAGCGGCCAGCACAGATACGCAGTATTTT.

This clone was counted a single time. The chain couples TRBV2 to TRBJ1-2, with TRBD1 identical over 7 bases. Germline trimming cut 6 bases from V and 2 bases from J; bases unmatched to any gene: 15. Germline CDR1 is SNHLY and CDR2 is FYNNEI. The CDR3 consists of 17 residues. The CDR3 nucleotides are TGTGCCAGCAGGAAGGAAACAGGGGCCCTCTTGAACTATGGCTACACCTTC. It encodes CASRKETGALLNYGYTF.

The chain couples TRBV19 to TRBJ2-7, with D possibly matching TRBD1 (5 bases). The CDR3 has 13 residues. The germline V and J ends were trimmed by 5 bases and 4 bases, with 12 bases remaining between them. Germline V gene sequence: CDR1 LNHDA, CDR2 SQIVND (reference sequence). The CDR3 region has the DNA TGTGCCAGTAGTCAGGGATTATTTTACGAGCAGTACTTC. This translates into CASSQGLFYEQYF.

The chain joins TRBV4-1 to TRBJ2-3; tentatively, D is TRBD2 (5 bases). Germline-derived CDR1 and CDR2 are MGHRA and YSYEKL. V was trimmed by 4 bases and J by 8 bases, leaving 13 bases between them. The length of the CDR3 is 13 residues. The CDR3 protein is CASSLSGAGTQYF. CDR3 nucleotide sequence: TGCGCCAGCAGCCTAAGCGGAGCTGGTACGCAGTATTTT.

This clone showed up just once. CDR3 residues: CASTDSATNEKLFF. CDR3 in DNA: TGTGCCAGCACTGACAGTGCAACTAATGAAAAACTGTTTTTT. V is TRBV6-5 and J is TRBJ1-4; D is perhaps TRBD1 (5 bases). Germline V gene data show CDR1 as MNHEY and CDR2 as SVGAGI. This CDR3 region has 14 residues. Trimming took 7 bases from V and 0 from J, leaving 9 bases between them.

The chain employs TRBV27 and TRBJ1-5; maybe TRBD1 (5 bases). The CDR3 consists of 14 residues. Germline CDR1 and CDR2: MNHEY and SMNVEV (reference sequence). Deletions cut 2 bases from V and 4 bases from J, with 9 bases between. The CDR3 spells CASSLISGNQPQHF. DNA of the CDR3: TGTGCCAGCAGTTTAATCTCAGGGAATCAGCCCCAGCATTTT.

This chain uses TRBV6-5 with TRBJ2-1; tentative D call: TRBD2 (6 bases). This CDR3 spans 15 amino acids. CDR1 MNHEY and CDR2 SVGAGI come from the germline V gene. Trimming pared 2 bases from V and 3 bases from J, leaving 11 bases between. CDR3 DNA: TGTGCCAGCAGTTACGGGGGAGGTTACTACAATGAGCAGTTCTTC. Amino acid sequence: CASSYGGGYYNEQFF.

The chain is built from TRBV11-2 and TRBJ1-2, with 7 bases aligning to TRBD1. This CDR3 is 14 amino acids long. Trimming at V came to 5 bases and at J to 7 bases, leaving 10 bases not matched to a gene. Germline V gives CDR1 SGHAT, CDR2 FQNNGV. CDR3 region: CASSTNRGEGGYTF. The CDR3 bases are TGTGCCAGCAGCACGAACAGGGGCGAGGGTGGCTACACCTTC. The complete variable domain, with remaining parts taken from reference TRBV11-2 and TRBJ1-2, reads EAGVAQSPRYKIIEKRQSVAFWCNPISGHATLYWYQQILGQGPKLLIQFQNNGVVDDSQLPKDRFSAERLKGVDSTLKIQPAKLEDSAVYLCASSTNRGEGGYTFGSGTRLTVV.

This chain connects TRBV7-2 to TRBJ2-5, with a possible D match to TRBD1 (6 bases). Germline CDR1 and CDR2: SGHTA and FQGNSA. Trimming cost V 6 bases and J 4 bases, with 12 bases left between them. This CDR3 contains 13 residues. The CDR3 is CASRRSGAETQYF. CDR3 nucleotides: TGTGCCAGCAGGCGATCAGGGGCAGAGACCCAGTACTTC.

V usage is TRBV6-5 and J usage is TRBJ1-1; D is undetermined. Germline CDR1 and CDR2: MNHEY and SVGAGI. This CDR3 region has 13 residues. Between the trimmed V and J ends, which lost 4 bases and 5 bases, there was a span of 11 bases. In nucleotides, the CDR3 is TGTGCCAGCAGTTCGGGATTACGGACTGAAGCTTTCTTT. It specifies CASSSGLRTEAFF.

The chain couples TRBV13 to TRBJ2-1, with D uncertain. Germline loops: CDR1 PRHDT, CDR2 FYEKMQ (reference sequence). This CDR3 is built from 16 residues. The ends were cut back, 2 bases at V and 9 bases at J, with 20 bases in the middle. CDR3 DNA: TGTGCCAGCAGCTTACCCCTCCCAGCAGGTTCGACTGAGCAGTTCTTC. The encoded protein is CASSLPLPAGSTEQFF.

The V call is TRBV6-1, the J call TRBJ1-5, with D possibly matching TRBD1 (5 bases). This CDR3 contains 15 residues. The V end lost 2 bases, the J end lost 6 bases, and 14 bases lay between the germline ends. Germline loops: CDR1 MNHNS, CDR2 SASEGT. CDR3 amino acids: CASSELRARGQPQHF. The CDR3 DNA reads TGTGCCAGCAGTGAACTCAGGGCTAGGGGTCAGCCCCAGCATTTT.

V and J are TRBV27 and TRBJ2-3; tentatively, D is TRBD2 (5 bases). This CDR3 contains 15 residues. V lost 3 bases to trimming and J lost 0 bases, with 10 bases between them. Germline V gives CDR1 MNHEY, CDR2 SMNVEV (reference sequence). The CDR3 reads CASSFGGPSTDTQYF. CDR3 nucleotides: TGTGCCAGCAGTTTCGGAGGCCCTAGCACAGATACGCAGTATTTT.

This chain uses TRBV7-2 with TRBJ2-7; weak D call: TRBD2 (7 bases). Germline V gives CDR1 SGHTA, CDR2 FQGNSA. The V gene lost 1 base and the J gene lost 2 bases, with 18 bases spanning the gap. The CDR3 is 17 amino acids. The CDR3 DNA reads TGTGCCAGCAGCTTAGTAGGCCTGGGGGGGCCCACCTACGAGCAGTACTTC. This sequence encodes CASSLVGLGGPTYEQYF.

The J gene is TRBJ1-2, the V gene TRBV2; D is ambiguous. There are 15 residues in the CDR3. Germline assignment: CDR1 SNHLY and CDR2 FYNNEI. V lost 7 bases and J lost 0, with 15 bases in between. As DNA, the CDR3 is TGTGCCAGCATAGCTATTACCGGCCCTAACTATGGCTACACCTTC. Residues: CASIAITGPNYGYTF. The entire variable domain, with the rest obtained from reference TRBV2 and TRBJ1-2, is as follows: EPEVTQTPSHQVTQMGQEVILRCVPISNHLYFYWYRQILGQKVEFLVSFYNNEISEKSEIFDDQFSVERPDGSNFTLKIRSTKLEDSAMYFCASIAITGPNYGYTFGSGTRLTVV.

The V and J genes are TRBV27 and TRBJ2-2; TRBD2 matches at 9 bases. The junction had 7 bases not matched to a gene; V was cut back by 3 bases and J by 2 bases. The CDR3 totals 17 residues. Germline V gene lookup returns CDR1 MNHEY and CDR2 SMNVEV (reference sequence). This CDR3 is CASSFLVLAGNTGELFF. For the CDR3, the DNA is TGTGCCAGCAGTTTTCTTGTCCTAGCGGGAAACACCGGGGAGCTGTTTTTT.

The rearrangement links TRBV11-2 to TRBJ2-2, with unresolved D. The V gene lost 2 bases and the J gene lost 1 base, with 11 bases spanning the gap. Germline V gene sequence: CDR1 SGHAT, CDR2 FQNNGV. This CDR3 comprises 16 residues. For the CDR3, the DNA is TGTGCCAGCAGCTTAATACCGCGGCGGAACACCGGGGAGCTGTTTTTT. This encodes CASSLIPRRNTGELFF.

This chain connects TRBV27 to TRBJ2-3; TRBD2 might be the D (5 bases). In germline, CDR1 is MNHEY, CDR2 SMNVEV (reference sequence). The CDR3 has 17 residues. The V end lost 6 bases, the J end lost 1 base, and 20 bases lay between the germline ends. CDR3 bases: TGTGCCAGCAGCGCTTTATTCGGACTCCGGGGCACAGATACGCAGTATTTT. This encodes CASSALFGLRGTDTQYF.

This CDR3 reads CASSEARVGTLGQDDTGELFF. CDR3 bases: TGTGCCAGCAGTGAAGCGCGCGTAGGGACTCTGGGACAGGATGACACCGGGGAGCTGTTTTTT. The chain is built from TRBV2 and TRBJ2-2; the match to TRBD1 covers 8 bases. This CDR3 has 21 residues. Germline V gene sequence: CDR1 SNHLY, CDR2 FYNNEI. The V segment lost 0 bases and the J segment 3 bases; nucleotides outside the gene matches: 18. The whole variable domain, filled in from reference TRBV2 and TRBJ2-2, reads EPEVTQTPSHQVTQMGQEVILRCVPISNHLYFYWYRQILGQKVEFLVSFYNNEISEKSEIFDDQFSVERPDGSNFTLKIRSTKLEDSAMYFCASSEARVGTLGQDDTGELFFGEGSRLTVL.

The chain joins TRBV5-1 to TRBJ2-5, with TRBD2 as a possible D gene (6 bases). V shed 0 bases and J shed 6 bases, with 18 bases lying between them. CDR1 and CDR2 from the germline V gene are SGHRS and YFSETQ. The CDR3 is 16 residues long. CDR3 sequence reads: CASSLAGEAWKQTQYF. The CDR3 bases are TGCGCCAGCAGCTTGGCTGGGGAGGCGTGGAAGCAGACCCAGTACTTC.

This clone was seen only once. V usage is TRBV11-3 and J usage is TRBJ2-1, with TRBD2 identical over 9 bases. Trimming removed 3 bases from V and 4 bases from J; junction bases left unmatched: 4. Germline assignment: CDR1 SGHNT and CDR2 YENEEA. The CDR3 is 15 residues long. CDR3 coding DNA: TGTGCCAGCAGCTTGCTAGCGGGACGTTACAATGAGCAGTTCTTC. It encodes CASSLLAGRYNEQFF.